The 2 T cell receptor beta chains listed next were all sequenced from one sample in a study of blood T cell repertoires in COVID-19. Only in-frame clones appear in the TCRdb table, and some are missing; sequencing was by immunoSEQ multiplex PCR. The sample gives under 550,000 clones, over 85% of which show up once; 0.75% to 0.85% is in the top ten. Sequencing was carried out using peripheral blood. These receptor sequences come from a man younger than 30 with COVID-19, enrolled during active disease.

The J gene is TRBJ2-4, the V gene TRBV4-1, with unresolved D. V shed 0 bases and J shed 4 bases, with 13 bases lying between them. The germline V gene has CDR1 MGHRA and CDR2 YSYEKL. The CDR3 runs to 16 residues. CDR3 sequence: CASSQDVGRGKNIQYF. The CDR3 DNA reads as TGCGCCAGCAGCCAAGATGTAGGCAGAGGAAAAAACATTCAGTACTTC.

The chain is built from TRBV7-9 and TRBJ2-7; D not resolved. V was shortened by 1 base and J by 7 bases, with 8 bases between the two germline ends. This CDR3 has 12 amino acids. Germline V gene lookup returns CDR1 SEHNR and CDR2 FQNEAQ (reference sequence). CDR3 protein: CASSLDWREQYF. CDR3 nucleotide sequence: TGTGCCAGCAGCTTAGACTGGCGGGAGCAGTACTTC.